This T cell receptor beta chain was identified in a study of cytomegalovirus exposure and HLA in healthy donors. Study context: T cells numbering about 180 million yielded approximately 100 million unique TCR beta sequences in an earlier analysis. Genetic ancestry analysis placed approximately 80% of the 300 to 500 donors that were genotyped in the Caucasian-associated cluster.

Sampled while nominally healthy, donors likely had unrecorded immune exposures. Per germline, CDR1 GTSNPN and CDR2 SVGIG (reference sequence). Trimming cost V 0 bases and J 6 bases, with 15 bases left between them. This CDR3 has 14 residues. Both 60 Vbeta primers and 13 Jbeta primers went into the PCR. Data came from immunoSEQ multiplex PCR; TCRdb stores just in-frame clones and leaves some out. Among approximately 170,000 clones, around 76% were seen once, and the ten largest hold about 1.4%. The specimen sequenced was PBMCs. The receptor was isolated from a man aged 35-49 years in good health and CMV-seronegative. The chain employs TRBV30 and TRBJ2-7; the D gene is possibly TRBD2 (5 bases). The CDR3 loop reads CAWSVRVFGGEQYF. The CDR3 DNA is TGTGCCTGGAGTGTACGGGTATTCGGAGGCGAGCAGTACTTC.